This TCR beta chain comes out of a study of identical twins. Whole-study results and caveats: Excess low generation probability was seen in twin-shared out-of-frame alpha sequences. Models underpredicted monozygotic twin sharing of out-of-frame TCR alpha. Weaker excess twin sharing was observed in beta out-of-frame sequences.

A universal primer site arose from template switching, and cDNA bore unique molecular identifiers. TCRdb re-called the 5' RACE reads with MiXCR, one entry per CDR3 protein. Among fewer than 550,000 distinct CDR3 sequences listed, roughly an eighth were seen once. The ends were cut back, 5 bases at V and 0 bases at J, with 5 bases in the middle. The germline gives CDR1 SNHLY, CDR2 FYNNEI. The CDR3 totals 12 residues. This clonotype was counted a few times. What it binds is not known. The sample was also linked to a second study, of yellow fever vaccine responses in identical twins.

This sequence originates from a woman aged 18 to 35 in good health. This chain joins TRBV2 and TRBJ2-7; D not certain. Sequences were obtained from CD4+ T cells sorted from blood. Written as DNA, the CDR3 is TGTGCCAGCAGTACCTACTCCTACGAGCAGTACTTC. The encoded protein is CASSTYSYEQYF.